A single T cell receptor (beta chain) is shown here with its context. The record originates from a study of memory CD4+ T cells and cytomegalovirus serostatus. Some clones are missing from TCRdb's copy, which holds only in-frame ones; the method was immunoSEQ multiplex PCR. Of around 50,000 clones listed, roughly 78% are singletons. CDR3 size: 14 residues. The V and J ends lost 0 bases and 6 bases respectively, with 10 bases between them. CDR1 is SGHRS, CDR2 YFSETQ, per germline. The sort gate was single viable CD3+CD4+CD8-CD45RO+ cells for memory CD4+ T cells. The sequencing sample was made of memory CD4+ T cells from blood. The rearrangement joins TRBV5-1 to TRBJ2-1, with a possible D match to TRBD1 (6 bases). The receptor was derived from an adult in good health and CMV-seronegative. CDR3 protein: CASSLGQGSNEQFF. Here the CDR3 DNA reads TGCGCCAGCAGCTTGGGGCAGGGGAGCAATGAGCAGTTCTTC.